This entry features one T cell receptor (beta chain) sequence. Its antigen is undetermined. Generated by immunoSEQ multiplex PCR, the TCRdb table keeps only in-frame clones and is missing some. The sample consists of about 56,000 clones, around nine tenths of them appearing once. The data are from a study of cytomegalovirus exposure and HLA in healthy donors. Findings of the study overall: Reports credit the classifier with highly specific, highly sensitive diagnosis of cytomegalovirus status. Associated with cytomegalovirus, according to the listing, were around 170 TCR beta chains. Clusters of TCRs from the first cohort tended to co-occur in the roughly 120 validation repertoires (as a later analysis found).

The sample consisted of PBMCs. The clonotype comes from a man younger than 35 in good health and CMV-seronegative.

For the CDR3, the DNA is TGCGCCAGCAGCTTGGGACAGATCTACGAGCAGTACTTC. Translating it yields CASSLGQIYEQYF. This chain uses TRBV5-1 with TRBJ2-7; a weak D match, TRBD1 (5 bases). There are 13 residues in the CDR3. Trimming took off 0 bases at V and 3 bases at J, with 7 bases between the two ends. Germline CDR1 reads SGHRS; CDR2 reads YFSETQ.